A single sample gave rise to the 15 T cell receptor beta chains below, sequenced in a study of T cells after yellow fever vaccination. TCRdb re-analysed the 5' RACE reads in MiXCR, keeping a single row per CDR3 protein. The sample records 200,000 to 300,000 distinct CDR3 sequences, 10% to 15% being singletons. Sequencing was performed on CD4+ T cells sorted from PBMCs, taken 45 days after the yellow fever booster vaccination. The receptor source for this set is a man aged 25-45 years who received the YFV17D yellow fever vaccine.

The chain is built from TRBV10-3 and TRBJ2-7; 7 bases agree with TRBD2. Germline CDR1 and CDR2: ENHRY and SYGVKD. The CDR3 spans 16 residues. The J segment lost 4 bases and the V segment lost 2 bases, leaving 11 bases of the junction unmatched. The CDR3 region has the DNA TGTGCCATCAGTGAGACAAGCGGGGAGATTAGGTACGAGCAGTACTTC. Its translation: CAISETSGEIRYEQYF.

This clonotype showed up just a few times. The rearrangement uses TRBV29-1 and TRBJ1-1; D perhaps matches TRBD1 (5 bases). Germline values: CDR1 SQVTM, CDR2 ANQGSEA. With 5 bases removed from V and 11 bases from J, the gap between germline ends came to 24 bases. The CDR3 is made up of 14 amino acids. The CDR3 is CSVQTDIRSLGAFF. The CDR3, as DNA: TGCAGCGTTCAAACGGACATTCGCTCTCTAGGGGCTTTCTTT.

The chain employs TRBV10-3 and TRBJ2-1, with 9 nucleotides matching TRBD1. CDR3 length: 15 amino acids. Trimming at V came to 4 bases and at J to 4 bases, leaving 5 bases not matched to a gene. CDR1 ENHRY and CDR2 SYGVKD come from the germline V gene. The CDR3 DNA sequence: TGTGCCATCAGTGCCGGACAGGGGCCATACAATGAGCAGTTCTTC. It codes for CAISAGQGPYNEQFF.

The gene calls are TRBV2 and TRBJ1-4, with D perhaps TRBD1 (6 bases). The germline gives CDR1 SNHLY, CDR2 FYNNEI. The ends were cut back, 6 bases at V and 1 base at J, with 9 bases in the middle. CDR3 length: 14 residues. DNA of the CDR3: TGTGCCAGCAGAGGACAGCAAACTAATGAAAAACTGTTTTTT. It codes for CASRGQQTNEKLFF.

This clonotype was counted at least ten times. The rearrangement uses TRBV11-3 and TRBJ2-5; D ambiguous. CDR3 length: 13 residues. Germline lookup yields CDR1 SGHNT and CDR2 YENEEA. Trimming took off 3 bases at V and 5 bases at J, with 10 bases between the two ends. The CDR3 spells CASSFNHGETQYF. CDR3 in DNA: TGTGCCAGCAGCTTCAACCATGGGGAGACCCAGTACTTC. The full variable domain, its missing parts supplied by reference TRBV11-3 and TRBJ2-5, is EAGVVQSPRYKIIEKKQPVAFWCNPISGHNTLYWYLQNLGQGPELLIRYENEEAVDDSQLPKDRFSAERLKGVDSTLKIQPAELGDSAVYLCASSFNHGETQYFGPGTRLLVL.

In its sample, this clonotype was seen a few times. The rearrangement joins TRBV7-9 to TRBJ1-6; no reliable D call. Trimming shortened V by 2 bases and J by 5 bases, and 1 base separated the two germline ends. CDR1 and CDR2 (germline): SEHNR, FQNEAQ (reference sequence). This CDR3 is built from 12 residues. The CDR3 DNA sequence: TGTGCCAGCAGCTTAAATAATTCACCCCTCCACTTT. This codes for CASSLNNSPLHF.

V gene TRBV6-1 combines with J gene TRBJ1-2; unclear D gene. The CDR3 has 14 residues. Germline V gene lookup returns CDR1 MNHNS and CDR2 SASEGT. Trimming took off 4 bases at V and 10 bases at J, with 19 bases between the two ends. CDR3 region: CASSVRGPSTPYTF. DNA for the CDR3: TGTGCCAGCAGTGTGCGCGGGCCATCAACCCCCTACACCTTC.

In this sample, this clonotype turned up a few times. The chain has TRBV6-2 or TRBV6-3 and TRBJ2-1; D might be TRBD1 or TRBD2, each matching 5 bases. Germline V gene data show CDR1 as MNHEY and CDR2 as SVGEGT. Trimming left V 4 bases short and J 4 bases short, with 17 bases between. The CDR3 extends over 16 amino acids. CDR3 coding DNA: TGTGCCAGCAGTTCGAGACTCCGGGACCGTTACAATGAGCAGTTCTTC. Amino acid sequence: CASSSRLRDRYNEQFF.

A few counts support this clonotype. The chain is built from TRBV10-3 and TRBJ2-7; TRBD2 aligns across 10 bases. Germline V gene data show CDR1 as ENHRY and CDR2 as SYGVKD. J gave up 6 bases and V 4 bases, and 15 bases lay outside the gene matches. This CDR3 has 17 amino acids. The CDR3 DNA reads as TGTGCCATCAGTGCAGGGCTGATGGCTAGCGGGAGCGGCGAGCAGTACTTC. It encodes CAISAGLMASGSGEQYF.

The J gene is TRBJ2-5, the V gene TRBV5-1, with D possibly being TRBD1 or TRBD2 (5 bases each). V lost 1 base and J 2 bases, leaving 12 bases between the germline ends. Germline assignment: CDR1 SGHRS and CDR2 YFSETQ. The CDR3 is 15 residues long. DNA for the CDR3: TGCGCCAGCAGCTTGCTCGGGACGCTTCAAGAGACCCAGTACTTC. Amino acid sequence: CASSLLGTLQETQYF.

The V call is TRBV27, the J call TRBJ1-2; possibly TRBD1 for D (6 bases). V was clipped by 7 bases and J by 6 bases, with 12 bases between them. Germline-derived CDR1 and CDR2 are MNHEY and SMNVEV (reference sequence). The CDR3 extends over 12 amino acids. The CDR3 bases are TGTGCCAGCAAGGGGTGGACAGATGGCTACACCTTC. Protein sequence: CASKGWTDGYTF.

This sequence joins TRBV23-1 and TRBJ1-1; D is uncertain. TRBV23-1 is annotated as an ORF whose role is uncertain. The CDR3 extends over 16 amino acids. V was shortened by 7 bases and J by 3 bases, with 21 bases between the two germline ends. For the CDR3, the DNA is TGCGCCAGCAAGAACGGGGTCGGAGTATGGGACACTGAAGCTTTCTTT. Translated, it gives CASKNGVGVWDTEAFF.

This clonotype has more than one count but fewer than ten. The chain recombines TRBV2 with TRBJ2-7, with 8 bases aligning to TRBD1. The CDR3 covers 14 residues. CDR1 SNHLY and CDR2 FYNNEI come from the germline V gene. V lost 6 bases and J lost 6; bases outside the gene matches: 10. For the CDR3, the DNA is TGTGCCAGCAGGACTGTCCAGGGGGCCTCCGAGCAGTACTTC. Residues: CASRTVQGASEQYF.

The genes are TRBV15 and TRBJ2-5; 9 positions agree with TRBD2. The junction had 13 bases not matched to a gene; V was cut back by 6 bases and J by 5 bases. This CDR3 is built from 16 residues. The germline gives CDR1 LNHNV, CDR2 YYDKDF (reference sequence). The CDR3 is CATRDKAGGPRETQYF. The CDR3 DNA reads TGTGCCACCAGGGATAAAGCGGGAGGACCGCGGGAGACCCAGTACTTC. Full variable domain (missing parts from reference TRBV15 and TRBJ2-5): DAMVIQNPRYQVTQFGKPVTLSCSQTLNHNVMYWYQQKSSQAPKLLFHYYDKDFNNEADTPDNFQSRRPNTSFCFLDIRSPGLGDTAMYLCATRDKAGGPRETQYFGPGTRLLVL.

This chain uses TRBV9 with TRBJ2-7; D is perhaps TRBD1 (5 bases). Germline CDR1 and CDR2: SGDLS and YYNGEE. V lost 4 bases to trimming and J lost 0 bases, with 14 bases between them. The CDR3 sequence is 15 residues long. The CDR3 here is CASSPGHGSSYEQYF. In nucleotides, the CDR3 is TGTGCCAGCAGCCCCGGACACGGTAGCTCCTACGAGCAGTACTTC.